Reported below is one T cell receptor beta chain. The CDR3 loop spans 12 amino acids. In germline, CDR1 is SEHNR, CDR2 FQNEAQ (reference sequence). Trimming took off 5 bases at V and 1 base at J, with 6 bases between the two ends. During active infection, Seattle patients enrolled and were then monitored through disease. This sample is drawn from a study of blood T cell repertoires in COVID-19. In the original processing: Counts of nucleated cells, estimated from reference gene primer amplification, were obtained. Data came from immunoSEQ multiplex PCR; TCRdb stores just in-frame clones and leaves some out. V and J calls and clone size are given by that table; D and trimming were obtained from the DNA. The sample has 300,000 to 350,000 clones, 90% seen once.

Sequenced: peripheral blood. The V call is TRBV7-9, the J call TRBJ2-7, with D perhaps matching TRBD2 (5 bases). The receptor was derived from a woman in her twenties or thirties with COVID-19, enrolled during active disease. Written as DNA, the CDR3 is TGTGCCAGCAGCCGCGGGTCCTACGAGCAGTACTTC. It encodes CASSRGSYEQYF.